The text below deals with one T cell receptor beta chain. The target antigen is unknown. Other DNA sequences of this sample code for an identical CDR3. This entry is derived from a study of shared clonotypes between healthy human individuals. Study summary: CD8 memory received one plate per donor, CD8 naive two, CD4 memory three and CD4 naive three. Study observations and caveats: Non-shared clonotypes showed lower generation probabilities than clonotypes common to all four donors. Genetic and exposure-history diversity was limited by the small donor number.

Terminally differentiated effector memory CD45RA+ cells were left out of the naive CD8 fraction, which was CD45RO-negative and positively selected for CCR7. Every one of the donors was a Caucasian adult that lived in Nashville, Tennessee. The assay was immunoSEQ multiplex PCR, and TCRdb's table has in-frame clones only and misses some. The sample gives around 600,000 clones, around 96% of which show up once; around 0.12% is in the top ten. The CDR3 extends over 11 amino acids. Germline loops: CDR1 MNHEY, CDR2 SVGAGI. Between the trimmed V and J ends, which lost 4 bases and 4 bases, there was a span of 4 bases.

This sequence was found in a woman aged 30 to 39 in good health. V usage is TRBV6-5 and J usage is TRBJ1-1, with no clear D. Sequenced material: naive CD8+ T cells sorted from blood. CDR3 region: CASSSITEAFF. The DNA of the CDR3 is TGTGCCAGCAGTTCGATCACTGAAGCTTTCTTT.